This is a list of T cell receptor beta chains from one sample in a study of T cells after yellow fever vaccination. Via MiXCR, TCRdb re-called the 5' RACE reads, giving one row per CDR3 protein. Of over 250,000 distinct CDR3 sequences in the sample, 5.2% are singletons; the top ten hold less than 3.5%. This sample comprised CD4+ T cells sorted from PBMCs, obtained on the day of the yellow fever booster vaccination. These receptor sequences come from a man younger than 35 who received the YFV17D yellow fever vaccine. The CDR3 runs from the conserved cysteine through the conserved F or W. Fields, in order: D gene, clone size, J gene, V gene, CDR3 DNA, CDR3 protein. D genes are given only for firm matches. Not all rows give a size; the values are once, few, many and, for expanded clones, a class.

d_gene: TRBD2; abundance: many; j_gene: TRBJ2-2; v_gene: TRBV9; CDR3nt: TGTGCCAGCACCCAAGCGGGATCGGGCACCGGGGAGCTGTTTTTT; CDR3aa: CASTQAGSGTGELFF
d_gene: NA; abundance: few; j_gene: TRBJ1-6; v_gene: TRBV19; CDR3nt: TGTGCCAGTAGTATAGCTGACGCGGGTGGCAATTCACCCCTCCACTTT; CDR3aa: CASSIADAGGNSPLHF
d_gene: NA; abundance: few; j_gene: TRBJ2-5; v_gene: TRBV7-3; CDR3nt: TGTGCCAGCAGCCCATTAGGGGGGGAGACCCAGTACTTC; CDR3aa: CASSPLGGETQYF
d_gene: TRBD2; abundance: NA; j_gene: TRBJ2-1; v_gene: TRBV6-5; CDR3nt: TGTGCCACTTGTCGCGGGGGGTCCACCTACAATGAGCAGTTCTTC; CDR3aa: CATCRGGSTYNEQFF
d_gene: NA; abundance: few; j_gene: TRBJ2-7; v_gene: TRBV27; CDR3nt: TGTGCCACCTCGCCGAAACCTCGAGCCTACGAGCAGTACTTC; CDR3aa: CATSPKPRAYEQYF
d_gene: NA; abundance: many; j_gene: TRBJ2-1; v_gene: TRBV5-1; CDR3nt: TGCGCCAGCACCCGAGGGGTCAATGAGCAGTTCTTC; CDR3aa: CASTRGVNEQFF
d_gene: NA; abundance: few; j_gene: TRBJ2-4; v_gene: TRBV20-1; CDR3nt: TGCAGTGCTAGAGGGTTAGCCAAAAACATTCAGTACTTC; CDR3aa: CSARGLAKNIQYF
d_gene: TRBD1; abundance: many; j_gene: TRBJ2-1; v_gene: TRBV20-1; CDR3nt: TGCAGTGCTAGAAGAGGGGGCAACAATGAGCAGTTCTTC; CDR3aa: CSARRGGNNEQFF
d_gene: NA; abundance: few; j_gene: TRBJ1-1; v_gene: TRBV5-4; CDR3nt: TGTGCCAGCAGCTTGGTAGGAGGCCCCCTGGGCACTGAAGCTTTCTTT; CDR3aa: CASSLVGGPLGTEAFF
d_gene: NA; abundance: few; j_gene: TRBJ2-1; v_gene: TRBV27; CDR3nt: TGTGCCAGCAGTCCCGGGCAGGGAAGAGAGCAGTTCTTC; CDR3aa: CASSPGQGREQFF
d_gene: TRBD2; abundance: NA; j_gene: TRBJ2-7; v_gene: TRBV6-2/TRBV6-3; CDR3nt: TGTGCCAGCAGTTTCTCGGGGGGTACTTACGAGCAGTACTTC; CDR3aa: CASSFSGGTYEQYF
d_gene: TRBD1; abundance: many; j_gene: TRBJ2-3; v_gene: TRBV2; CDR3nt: TGTGCCAGCAGGGACAGGGCGAGCACAGATACGCAGTATTTT; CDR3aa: CASRDRASTDTQYF
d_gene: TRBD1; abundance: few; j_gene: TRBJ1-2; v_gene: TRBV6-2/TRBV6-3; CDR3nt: TGTGCCAGCAGACGACAGGGGTCGGATGGCTACACCTTC; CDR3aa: CASRRQGSDGYTF
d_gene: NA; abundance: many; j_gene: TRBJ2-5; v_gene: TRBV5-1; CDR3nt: TGCGCCAGCAGCTTGGCCGGGGGGCTTGTGACCCAGTACTTC; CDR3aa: CASSLAGGLVTQYF
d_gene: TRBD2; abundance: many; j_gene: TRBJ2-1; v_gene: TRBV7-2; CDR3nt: TGTGCCAGCAGATTAAGGGATAGCGGGGGGGCCCATGAGCAGTTCTTC; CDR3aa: CASRLRDSGGAHEQFF
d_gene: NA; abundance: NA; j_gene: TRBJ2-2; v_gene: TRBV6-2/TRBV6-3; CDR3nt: TGTGCCAGCAGTTACTACGGGGGCCGAAACACCGGGGAGCTGTTTTTT; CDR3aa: CASSYYGGRNTGELFF
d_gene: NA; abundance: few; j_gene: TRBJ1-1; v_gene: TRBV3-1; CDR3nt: TGTGCCAGCAGCCTTATTGACACTGACCCGCGAACTGAAGCTTTCTTT; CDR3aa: CASSLIDTDPRTEAFF
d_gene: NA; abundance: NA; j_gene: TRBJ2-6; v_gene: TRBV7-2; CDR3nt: TGTGCCAGCACCCCGCAGTCGGCCTCTGGGGCCAACGTCCTGACTTTC; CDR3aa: CASTPQSASGANVLTF
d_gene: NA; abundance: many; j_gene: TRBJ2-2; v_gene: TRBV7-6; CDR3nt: TGTGCCAGCAGCTCGGGGCAGCTGTTTTTT; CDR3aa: CASSSGQLFF
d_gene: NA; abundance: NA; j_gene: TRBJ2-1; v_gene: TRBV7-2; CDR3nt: TGTGCCAGCAGCTTGGGACATTCGTTGACCTACAATGAGCAGTTCTTC; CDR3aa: CASSLGHSLTYNEQFF
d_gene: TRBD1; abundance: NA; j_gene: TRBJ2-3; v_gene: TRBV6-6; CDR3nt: TGTGCCAGCAGAAGACAGGGGAAAGATACGCAGTATTTT; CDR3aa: CASRRQGKDTQYF
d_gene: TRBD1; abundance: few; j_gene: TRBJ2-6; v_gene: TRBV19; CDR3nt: TGTGCCAGTAGTATAGCAGGGGGCTCTGGGGCCAACGTCCTGACTTTC; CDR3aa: CASSIAGGSGANVLTF
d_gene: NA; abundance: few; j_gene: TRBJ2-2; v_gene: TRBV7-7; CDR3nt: TGTGCTAGCAGCTTATCGATAAACACCGGGGAGCTGTTTTTT; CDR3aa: CASSLSINTGELFF
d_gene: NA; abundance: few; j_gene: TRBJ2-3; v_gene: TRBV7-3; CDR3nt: TGTGCCAGCAAAGGGCCTCTTAGCACAGATACGCAGTATTTT; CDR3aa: CASKGPLSTDTQYF
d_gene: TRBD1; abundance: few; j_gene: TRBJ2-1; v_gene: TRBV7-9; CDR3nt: TGTGCCAGCAGCCTCCGGGACAGAAACTATGAGCAGTTCTTC; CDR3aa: CASSLRDRNYEQFF
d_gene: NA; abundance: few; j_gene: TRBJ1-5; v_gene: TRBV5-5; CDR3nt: TGTGCCAGCAGCGCGACGATCCGGGGTAGCAATCAGCCCCAGCATTTT; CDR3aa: CASSATIRGSNQPQHF
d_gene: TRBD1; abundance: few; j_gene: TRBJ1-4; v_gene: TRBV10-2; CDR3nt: TGCGCCAGCAGTGTAACAGGGGGTGAAAAACTGTTTTTT; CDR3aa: CASSVTGGEKLFF